The text below deals with one T cell receptor (beta chain). This entry comes from a study of T cell repertoires in cytomegalovirus infection. TCRdb ran MiXCR on the reads and lists one entry per CDR3 protein. The sample shows about 740,000 distinct CDR3 sequences, under 40% of them seen only once. Per the germline V gene, CDR1 is SGHVS and CDR2 is FQNEAQ. Losses at the gene ends were 1 base for V and 5 bases for J; bases not matched to a gene: 6. This CDR3 spans 16 amino acids. Sequences were obtained from PBMCs. This receptor was identified in a human donor in good health (CMV status not recorded). Some clones in this sample may be carry-over from other donors' samples. The rearrangement uses TRBV7-8 and TRBJ2-7, with 12 bases fitting TRBD2. The CDR3 DNA reads as TGTGCCAGCAGCTTAGGACTAGCGGGAGAATTCGACGAGCAGTACTTC. It specifies CASSLGLAGEFDEQYF.